The following is a TCR beta chain sequence with its context. Its antigen is not known. Libraries were prepared by immunoSEQ multiplex PCR; TCRdb keeps only in-frame clonotypes and omits some of them. Here the sample spans about 120,000 clones, 86% being singletons. Deletions cut 4 bases from V and 3 bases from J, with 12 bases between. Germline V lookup: CDR1 KGHSH, CDR2 LQKENI. CDR3 size: 14 residues. These data are taken from a study of cytomegalovirus exposure and HLA in healthy donors. Overall study findings and caveats: Subsequent analysis revealed that first-cohort TCR clusters tended to co-occur in the 120 or so validation repertoires.

V and J are TRBV18 and TRBJ1-1, with D possibly TRBD1 on 6 matching bases. The source of this sequence is a man aged 18-30 years in good health and CMV-seronegative. The sample taken for sequencing was PBMCs. The DNA for the CDR3 is TGTGCCAGCTCACGGGACACCGGGTACACTGAAGCTTTCTTT. It yields the protein CASSRDTGYTEAFF.